This T cell receptor (beta chain) emerged from a study of blood T cell repertoires in COVID-19 (dated by TCRdb to 2018 to 2021). Broadly, across the study: Collaborator samples came from the United States, Italy and Spain and covered acute and convalescent phases of COVID-19. A de-identified subject ID, COVID-19 status, age in years and sex were almost always included in the sample metadata. The dataset comprised deeply sampled blood TCRbeta repertoires from subjects exposed to, actively infected with, or recovered from COVID-19. HLA class I and class II types, where available, came from metadata supplied by the sample provider rather than from assay-based typing. The repertoires were released in a freely available public database meant as a resource for research on the immune response to SARS-CoV-2. The prospective study material was composed of cDNA or gDNA derived from T cells, B-cell-depleted T cells, or PBMCs. Samples came from the ongoing ImmuneRACE study (first 160 participants) plus 1,254 subjects from 6 global collaborators. Paper-wide results and their limitations: The amount of clinical and demographic metadata varied by source and participant and was provided uncurated.

V was cut back by 5 bases and J by 7 bases, leaving a gap of 14 bases between them. CDR1 and CDR2 are drawn from the germline V gene: SGHTA, FQGTGA. From the cysteine up to the phenylalanine, the CDR3 has a length of 13 residues. Just CDR3 DNA is preserved here, 39 bases in frame from base 1. The immunoSEQ Assay, a bias-controlled multiplex PCR, was used to amplify TCRbeta CDR3 regions from genomic DNA. From the authors' description of their analysis: Within the assay, amplification of reference gene primers was used to estimate how many nucleated cells each sample contained. Sequence reads were collapsed and filtered to measure the absolute abundance of every unique TCRbeta CDR3 rearrangement. For each sample, productive Simpson clonality was calculated as the square root of Simpson's diversity index across productive rearrangements. TCRdb holds this immuneACCESS table with in-frame rearrangements only. Some clones are missing; in checked studies, unresolved V genes explain under half, and the rest has no known cause. That table furnishes V, J and clone size, whereas the DNA furnished D and trimming. Within this sample are about 16,000 clones, with 80% to 90% of them counted one time only. The ten most abundant clones make up 10% of the sample.

This clone was detected once. Its specific antigen is unknown. No qualities accompany the bases; no much larger clone lies one base away. The collaborating institutions used their own protocols to collect whole blood in K2EDTA tubes. For TCRbeta analysis, collaborators shipped samples in one of three forms: frozen whole blood, isolated PBMCs, or DNA extracted from either of those sample types. Sequences were obtained from peripheral blood. The clonotype originates from a man older than 75 with acute or convalescent COVID-19. The chain employs TRBV7-3 and TRBJ1-2, with the D gene not clear enough to name. The sequenced DNA: TGTGCCAGCAGCCGGGGAGATAGAAGTGGCTACACCTTC. The encoded protein is CASSRGDRSGYTF.